The 20 T cell receptor beta chains given below trace back to one sample, sequenced in a study of shared clonotypes between healthy human individuals. Produced via immunoSEQ multiplex PCR; TCRdb's table is partial and in-frame only. The sample includes about 1 million clones, about three quarters of them seen just once. Sequenced input: memory CD4+ T cells sorted from blood. Subset denoted: CD45RA-negative fraction. These receptors were collected from a man between 18 and 35 years old in good health.

The J gene is TRBJ2-1, the V gene TRBV11-2; tentatively, D is TRBD1 or TRBD2 (5 bases each). Germline V CDR1 and CDR2: SGHAT, FQNNGV. The CDR3 is 16 amino acids. V lost 4 bases and J 5 bases, leaving 18 bases between the germline ends. The DNA for the CDR3 is TGTGCCAGCAGCTCCAGACGGGACCCTGTCGACAATGAGCAGTTCTTC. It translates to CASSSRRDPVDNEQFF.

V gene TRBV5-8 combines with J gene TRBJ1-5, with 10 bases matching TRBD1. Germline CDR1 SGHTS, CDR2 YDEGEE. This CDR3 comprises 15 residues. Losses at the gene ends were 3 bases for V and 6 bases for J; bases not matched to a gene: 6. The CDR3 loop is CASSSAGQGVQPQHF. Here the CDR3 DNA reads TGTGCCAGCAGCTCCGCAGGACAGGGGGTTCAGCCCCAGCATTTT.

This rearrangement joins TRBV4-1 to TRBJ1-5; 7 nucleotides agree with TRBD1. In germline, CDR1 is MGHRA, CDR2 YSYEKL. V lost 1 base and J lost 0; bases outside the gene matches: 3. This CDR3 comprises 16 residues. The CDR3 region is CASSQAGTDSNQPQHF. CDR3 in DNA: TGCGCCAGCAGCCAAGCCGGGACAGATAGCAATCAGCCCCAGCATTTT.

V gene TRBV9 combines with J gene TRBJ1-4; D is possibly TRBD1 (6 bases). V was shortened by 4 bases and J by 7 bases, with 11 bases between the two germline ends. CDR1 and CDR2 (germline): SGDLS, YYNGEE. This CDR3 region has 13 residues. CDR3 in amino acids: CASSPGTSEKLFF. The CDR3 nucleotides are TGTGCCAGCAGCCCTGGGACATCTGAAAAACTGTTTTTT.

The rearrangement uses TRBV5-1 and TRBJ2-7; TRBD2 aligns across 10 bases. After removal of 1 base from V and 0 bases from J, the junction contained 16 bases not matched to a gene. CDR1 and CDR2 from the germline V gene are SGHRS and YFSETQ. The CDR3 contains 20 residues. This chain's CDR3 is CASSLPSGLADPGSSYEQYF. The CDR3 nucleotides are TGCGCCAGCAGCTTGCCCTCCGGACTAGCGGACCCGGGGAGCTCCTACGAGCAGTACTTC.

The gene calls are TRBV6-1 and TRBJ2-6; D is perhaps TRBD1 or TRBD2 (5 bases each). Trimming left V 0 bases short and J 0 bases short, with 18 bases between. The germline V gene encodes CDR1 MNHNS and CDR2 SASEGT. The CDR3 spans 20 residues. CDR3 protein: CASSEALRGATSSGANVLTF. CDR3 in DNA: TGTGCCAGCAGTGAAGCGCTTCGGGGCGCCACCTCCTCTGGGGCCAACGTCCTGACTTTC.

The V and J genes are TRBV11-2 and TRBJ1-4; D may be TRBD1 (5 bases). Germline V lookup: CDR1 SGHAT, CDR2 FQNNGV. CDR3 length: 13 residues. V dropped 5 bases and J dropped 8 bases, with 12 bases sitting between them. The CDR3 spells CASSPGQKEKLFF. DNA of the CDR3: TGTGCCAGCAGCCCCGGACAAAAAGAAAAACTGTTTTTT.

The chain links TRBV27 to TRBJ1-2, with TRBD1 matching 10 bases. The junction had 8 bases not matched to a gene; V was cut back by 10 bases and J by 0 bases. The CDR3 loop spans 15 amino acids. In germline, CDR1 is MNHEY, CDR2 SMNVEV (reference sequence). CDR3 residues: CATRTGGVSNYGYTF. DNA of the CDR3: TGTGCCACCCGGACAGGGGGAGTTTCTAACTATGGCTACACCTTC.

V is TRBV20-1 and J is TRBJ2-1; 7 nucleotides match TRBD2. The CDR3 extends over 11 amino acids. Germline V gives CDR1 DFQATT, CDR2 SNEGSKA (reference sequence). Trimming at V came to 4 bases and at J to 7 bases, leaving 1 base not matched to a gene. This chain's CDR3 is CSAMGGNEQFF. As DNA, the CDR3 is TGCAGTGCTATGGGGGGGAATGAGCAGTTCTTC.

This sequence joins TRBV4-3 and TRBJ2-5, with D possibly being TRBD2 (6 bases). Looked up from germline, CDR1 is LGHNA and CDR2 is YSLEER. V was shortened by 2 bases and J by 5 bases, with 15 bases between the two germline ends. This CDR3 has 15 amino acids. The CDR3 sequence: CASSQIAGRGETQYF. CDR3 in DNA: TGCGCCAGCAGCCAAATTGCTGGACGGGGGGAGACCCAGTACTTC.

This clone has at least ten counts. The V and J genes are TRBV11-3 and TRBJ2-5; maybe TRBD1 (5 bases). CDR3 length: 16 amino acids. Germline V CDR1 and CDR2: SGHNT, YENEEA. Trimming took 0 bases from V and 2 from J, leaving 13 bases between them. In DNA, the CDR3 is TGTGCCAGCAGCTTAGATTTCTGGGGCAGACAAGAGACCCAGTACTTC. Translated, it gives CASSLDFWGRQETQYF.

The chain links TRBV12-5 to TRBJ1-5; D is undetermined. The germline CDR1 and CDR2 sequences are LGHNT and FRNRAP. The V gene lost 4 bases and the J gene lost 7 bases, with 5 bases spanning the gap. The CDR3 runs to 11 residues. The CDR3 loop is CASGWNQPQHF. For the CDR3, the DNA is TGTGCTAGTGGTTGGAACCAGCCCCAGCATTTT.

The chain joins TRBV7-8 to TRBJ1-2; 7 bases align to TRBD1. Trimming took 1 base from V and 4 from J; bases not matched to a gene: 6. CDR3 size: 15 residues. Germline values: CDR1 SGHVS, CDR2 FQNEAQ. The CDR3 region has the DNA TGTGCCAGCAGCTTAGGCCAGGGGGTGCCCTATGGCTACACCTTC. Encoded protein: CASSLGQGVPYGYTF. Supplemented by reference TRBV7-8 and TRBJ1-2, the full variable domain reads GAGVSQSPRYKVAKRGQDVALRCDPISGHVSLFWYQQALGQGPEFLTYFQNEAQLDKSGLPSDRFFAERPEGSVSTLKIQRTQQEDSAVYLCASSLGQGVPYGYTFGSGTRLTVV.

This sequence joins TRBV5-8 and TRBJ1-2; TRBD1 matches 8 bases. Trimming took 0 bases from V and 7 from J; bases not matched to a gene: 5. CDR1 and CDR2 from the germline V gene are SGHTS and YDEGEE. The CDR3 spans 14 residues. The CDR3 protein is CASSLAFTGGGYTF. CDR3 bases: TGTGCCAGCAGCTTGGCCTTCACAGGGGGTGGCTACACCTTC.

The rearrangement links TRBV9 to TRBJ2-1; 10 bases line up with TRBD1. The CDR3 length is 14 residues. J gave up 6 bases and V 3 bases, and 3 bases lay outside the gene matches. Looked up from germline, CDR1 is SGDLS and CDR2 is YYNGEE. In DNA form, the CDR3 reads TGTGCCAGCAGCGCCCGGGACAGGGGCAATGAGCAGTTCTTC. This codes for CASSARDRGNEQFF.

This chain joins TRBV19 and TRBJ2-7; TRBD1 matches at 7 bases. Germline CDR1 LNHDA, CDR2 SQIVND (reference sequence). With V trimmed by 5 bases and J by 2 bases, 15 bases remained unmatched. This CDR3 has 17 residues. CDR3 amino acids: CASSLSFLQGIPYEQYF. CDR3 in DNA: TGTGCCAGTAGTCTCTCATTCCTACAGGGGATACCCTACGAGCAGTACTTC. The full variable domain, rest sourced from reference TRBV19 and TRBJ2-7, is DGGITQSPKYLFRKEGQNVTLSCEQNLNHDAMYWYRQDPGQGLRLIYYSQIVNDFQKGDIAEGYSVSREKKESFPLTVTSAQKNPTAFYLCASSLSFLQGIPYEQYFGPGTRLTVT.

The chain links TRBV4-1 to TRBJ1-1, with TRBD1 matching 7 bases. The CDR3 is made up of 14 amino acids. Germline V lookup: CDR1 MGHRA, CDR2 YSYEKL. The V gene end was trimmed by 7 bases and the J gene end by 10 bases; junction bases not matched to a gene: 15. The CDR3 region is CASTEQRGQGGAFF. The CDR3 nucleotides read TGCGCCAGCACCGAGCAGAGGGGGCAGGGAGGAGCTTTCTTT.

The chain combines TRBV2 with TRBJ2-7, with TRBD2 identical over 9 bases. V lost 6 bases to trimming and J lost 5 bases; unmatched junction nucleotides: 8. Germline V lookup: CDR1 SNHLY, CDR2 FYNNEI. The CDR3 is 14 amino acids. CDR3 in DNA: TGTGCCAGCAGGAATAGCGGGAGTGCCCACGAGCAGTACTTC. It translates to CASRNSGSAHEQYF.

The chain employs TRBV30 and TRBJ1-6; TRBD1 is a possible D gene (5 bases). This CDR3 has 13 amino acids. Germline V gene sequence: CDR1 GTSNPN, CDR2 SVGIG (reference sequence). Trimming shortened V by 1 base and J by 8 bases, and 9 bases separated the two germline ends. The CDR3 nucleotides are TGTGCCTGGAGTGACAGGAGCGATTCACCCCTCCACTTT. This translates into CAWSDRSDSPLHF.

This clone was counted a few times. The V call is TRBV6-6, the J call TRBJ1-4, with D unclear. This CDR3 has 16 amino acids. The germline CDR1 and CDR2 sequences are MNHNY and SVGAGI (reference sequence). With 6 bases removed from V and 3 bases from J, the gap between germline ends came to 17 bases. This CDR3 is CASSPGYLGANEKLFF. Written as DNA, the CDR3 is TGTGCCAGCAGCCCCGGGTACCTCGGGGCTAATGAAAAACTGTTTTTT.